Each of the 29 T cell receptor beta chains below was sequenced from the same sample in a study of cytomegalovirus exposure and HLA in healthy donors. The PCR ran on 60 Vbeta and 13 Jbeta primers. Using immunoSEQ multiplex PCR, the repertoire was profiled, and TCRdb retains in-frame clones only, with some absent. The sample records approximately 120,000 clones, around 77% being singletons. The sample was PBMCs. Receptor source: a man aged 50-60 years in good health and CMV-seronegative.

The chain is built from TRBV28 and TRBJ2-1; 9 bases map to TRBD2. V lost 2 bases, J lost 4 bases, and 6 bases stayed unmatched. There are 16 residues in the CDR3. Germline CDR1 reads MDHEN; CDR2 reads SYDVKM. CDR3 residues: CASSLIVAGAYNEQFF. The DNA of the CDR3 is TGTGCCAGCAGTTTAATTGTAGCGGGAGCGTACAATGAGCAGTTCTTC.

This chain connects TRBV5-1 to TRBJ2-7; 13 positions agree with TRBD2. This CDR3 has 16 residues. Germline values: CDR1 SGHRS, CDR2 YFSETQ. Unmatched junction bases numbered 2, after V lost 0 bases and J lost 2 bases. The CDR3 coding sequence is TGCGCCAGCAGCTTGGCCGGGACTAGCGGGACCTACGAGCAGTACTTC. Its protein product is CASSLAGTSGTYEQYF. The full variable domain, with the rest looked up from reference TRBV5-1 and TRBJ2-7, is KAGVTQTPRYLIKTRGQQVTLSCSPISGHRSVSWYQQTPGQGLQFLFEYFSETQRNKGNFPGRFSGRQFSNSRSEMNVSTLELGDSALYLCASSLAGTSGTYEQYFGPGTRLTVT.

V usage is TRBV11-2 and J usage is TRBJ2-3; 8 nucleotides match TRBD2. The germline CDR1 and CDR2 sequences are SGHAT and FQNNGV. V lost 7 bases to trimming and J lost 5 bases; unmatched junction nucleotides: 8. The CDR3 has 14 residues. The CDR3 loop reads CASKRGLAGDTQYF. CDR3 bases: TGTGCCAGCAAGAGAGGTCTAGCGGGAGATACGCAGTATTTT. Full variable domain (outside the CDR3, taken from reference TRBV11-2 and TRBJ2-3): EAGVAQSPRYKIIEKRQSVAFWCNPISGHATLYWYQQILGQGPKLLIQFQNNGVVDDSQLPKDRFSAERLKGVDSTLKIQPAKLEDSAVYLCASKRGLAGDTQYFGPGTRLTVL.

This clone was picked up a small number of times. The chain has TRBV10-3 and TRBJ2-2, with D possibly matching TRBD2 (6 bases). Germline CDR1 reads ENHRY; CDR2 reads SYGVKD. This CDR3 comprises 15 residues. Trimming removed 4 bases at V and 1 base at J, with 10 bases between. In DNA, the CDR3 is TGTGCCATCAGTGTAGGGACTCAGAACACCGGGGAGCTGTTTTTT. The encoded protein is CAISVGTQNTGELFF.

This clone was counted a few times. J is TRBJ2-1 and V is TRBV5-1, with D maybe TRBD2 (5 bases). Trimming shortened V by 0 bases and J by 13 bases, and 17 bases separated the two germline ends. Germline CDR1 SGHRS, CDR2 YFSETQ. The CDR3 has 14 residues. The DNA of the CDR3 is TGCGCCAGCAGCTTGGCAAGAAGCCAGAGGGCCCAGTTCTTC. This gives the protein CASSLARSQRAQFF.

A word on this clone: The same CDR3 arises from other DNA sequences in this sample as well. The chain employs TRBV5-1 and TRBJ2-7; a weak D match, TRBD2 (5 bases). V was trimmed by 0 bases and J by 2 bases, leaving 9 bases between them. CDR1 is SGHRS and CDR2 is YFSETQ in the germline V gene. There are 14 residues in the CDR3. CDR3 DNA: TGCGCCAGCAGCTTGGGAGGGAGTACCTACGAGCAGTACTTC. This encodes CASSLGGSTYEQYF.

This clone was recorded a few times. This sequence joins TRBV7-9 and TRBJ1-1, with a possible D match to TRBD1 (5 bases). Germline assignment: CDR1 SEHNR and CDR2 FQNEAQ (reference sequence). CDR3 length: 15 residues. The germline V and J ends were trimmed by 3 bases and 4 bases, with 15 bases remaining between them. This chain's CDR3 is CASSLGRAITTEAFF. The DNA of the CDR3 is TGTGCCAGCAGCTTGGGCAGGGCAATTACCACTGAAGCTTTCTTT.

The chain uses TRBV19 and TRBJ1-2; tentatively, D is TRBD1 (5 bases). Trimming took off 9 bases at V and 0 bases at J, with 17 bases between the two ends. Looked up from germline, CDR1 is LNHDA and CDR2 is SQIVND (reference sequence). The CDR3 loop spans 15 amino acids. The CDR3 is CASWVQGSTNYGYTF. Here the CDR3 DNA reads TGTGCCAGCTGGGTCCAGGGATCCACTAACTATGGCTACACCTTC. The variable domain in full, completed from reference TRBV19 and TRBJ1-2, reads DGGITQSPKYLFRKEGQNVTLSCEQNLNHDAMYWYRQDPGQGLRLIYYSQIVNDFQKGDIAEGYSVSREKKESFPLTVTSAQKNPTAFYLCASWVQGSTNYGYTFGSGTRLTVV.

The chain combines TRBV5-4 with TRBJ2-6; maybe TRBD1 (5 bases). Germline CDR1 SGHNT, CDR2 YYREEE (reference sequence). This CDR3 has 16 amino acids. V was trimmed by 1 base and J by 1 base, leaving 9 bases between them. The chain's CDR3 is CASSLKQVSGANVLTF. Here the CDR3 DNA reads TGTGCCAGCAGCTTGAAACAGGTGTCTGGGGCCAACGTCCTGACTTTC.

The V gene is TRBV19, the J gene TRBJ2-7, with 8 nucleotides matching TRBD1. The CDR3 covers 13 residues. Germline values: CDR1 LNHDA, CDR2 SQIVND (reference sequence). J gave up 7 bases and V 3 bases, and 5 bases lay outside the gene matches. The CDR3 reads CASSMARGQEQYF. In DNA form, the CDR3 reads TGTGCCAGTAGTATGGCCAGGGGGCAGGAGCAGTACTTC.

This chain links TRBV7-2 with TRBJ2-1, with D tentatively TRBD1 (6 bases). Germline V gene sequence: CDR1 SGHTA, CDR2 FQGNSA. The V end lost 2 bases, the J end lost 3 bases, and 17 bases lay between the germline ends. The CDR3 spans 17 residues. This chain's CDR3 is CASSLRSRGTRYNEQFF. The CDR3 coding sequence is TGTGCCAGCAGCTTAAGATCGAGGGGGACACGCTACAATGAGCAGTTCTTC.

The chain links TRBV7-2 to TRBJ1-2, with 7 bases aligning to TRBD1. The CDR3 loop spans 15 amino acids. Germline V gives CDR1 SGHTA, CDR2 FQGNSA. V dropped 3 bases and J dropped 4; count of bases not matched to a gene: 8. For the CDR3, the DNA is TGTGCCAGCAGCTTTAGGCCGGGACAGTCCTATGGCTACACCTTC. It yields the protein CASSFRPGQSYGYTF.

This sequence joins TRBV5-4 and TRBJ2-3; D is unclear. The germline gives CDR1 SGHNT, CDR2 YYREEE (reference sequence). The CDR3 runs 15 residues. V lost 0 bases, J lost 3 bases, and 11 bases lay in between. The CDR3 DNA reads TGTGCCAGCAGCTTGGATTCTGTGAGAACAGATACGCAGTATTTT. Translated, it gives CASSLDSVRTDTQYF.

This clone was seen a single time. The chain recombines TRBV5-5 with TRBJ2-3, with 11 bases lining up with TRBD1. The length of the CDR3 is 14 residues. Germline CDR1 is SGHKS and CDR2 is YYEKEE (reference sequence). V was clipped by 3 bases and J by 6 bases; unmatched bases: 3. The CDR3 DNA sequence: TGTGCCAGCAGCTCGGGACAGGGGGATGATACGCAGTATTTT. It yields the protein CASSSGQGDDTQYF. The complete variable domain, with remaining parts taken from reference TRBV5-5 and TRBJ2-3, reads DAGVTQSPTHLIKTRGQQVTLRCSPISGHKSVSWYQQVLGQGPQFIFQYYEKEERGRGNFPDRFSARQFPNYSSELNVNALLLGDSALYLCASSSGQGDDTQYFGPGTRLTVL.

The chain employs TRBV6-5 and TRBJ1-5, with 7 bases lining up with TRBD1. The germline V gene has CDR1 MNHEY and CDR2 SVGAGI. The CDR3 consists of 16 residues. V dropped 4 bases and J dropped 1; count of bases not matched to a gene: 7. The CDR3 reads CASSSRTGASNQPQHF. As DNA, the CDR3 is TGTGCCAGCAGTTCCCGGACAGGAGCAAGCAATCAGCCCCAGCATTTT.

The gene calls are TRBV5-4 and TRBJ2-5, with D perhaps matching TRBD2 (6 bases). With the DNA end fitting TRBJ2-7 better, the J assignment may be wrong. CDR1 is SGHNT, CDR2 YYREEE, per germline (reference sequence). CDR3 length: 15 residues. The CDR3 bases are TGTGCCAGCAGCTTGGCCGCGGGGACCTCCTACGAGCAGTACTTC. This sequence encodes CASSLAAGTSYEQYF.

J is TRBJ2-2 and V is TRBV28; TRBD1 matches at 10 bases. Trimming at V came to 6 bases and at J to 4 bases, leaving 11 bases not matched to a gene. Germline V gene data show CDR1 as MDHEN and CDR2 as SYDVKM. The CDR3 contains 17 residues. The CDR3 sequence is CASRPEWDRGRTGELFF. The CDR3 DNA reads TGTGCCAGCAGGCCCGAGTGGGACAGGGGACGCACCGGGGAGCTGTTTTTT. Based on the CDR3 plus reference TRBV28 and TRBJ2-2, the full variable domain is DVKVTQSSRYLVKRTGEKVFLECVQDMDHENMFWYRQDPGLGLRLIYFSYDVKMKEKGDIPEGYSVSREKKERFSLILESASTNQTSMYLCASRPEWDRGRTGELFFGEGSRLTVL.

This clone was counted only a few times. The chain recombines TRBV28 with TRBJ1-4, with 7 bases aligning to TRBD1. This CDR3 spans 14 amino acids. CDR1 is MDHEN, CDR2 SYDVKM, per germline. V lost 4 bases and J lost 6; bases outside the gene matches: 5. In nucleotides, the CDR3 is TGTGCCAGCAGTTCGACAGGGTTGGATGAAAAACTGTTTTTT. Protein: CASSSTGLDEKLFF.

The CDR3 DNA sequence: TGTGCCAGCAGTGCTCGGGGGGGGACTAGCGGAAACATTCAGTACTTC. Translating gives CASSARGGTSGNIQYF. The genes are TRBV28 and TRBJ2-4; TRBD2 matches at 11 bases. Germline V lookup: CDR1 MDHEN, CDR2 SYDVKM. The CDR3 extends over 16 amino acids. The V segment lost 5 bases and the J segment 6 bases; nucleotides outside the gene matches: 9.

The DNA for the CDR3 is TGTGCCAGCAGCTCGGGACAGGGGGCCTCCTACAATGAGCAGTTCTTC. Its translation is CASSSGQGASYNEQFF. The rearrangement uses TRBV7-8 and TRBJ2-1; 12 positions match TRBD1. Losses at the gene ends were 4 bases for V and 0 bases for J; bases not matched to a gene: 1. Germline lookup yields CDR1 SGHVS and CDR2 FQNEAQ. The CDR3 is 16 amino acids.

In its sample, this clone was seen once. CDR3 protein: CASSPSPGVAYEQYF. The CDR3 DNA is TGTGCCAGCTCACCATCGCCAGGGGTAGCCTACGAGCAGTACTTC. The chain recombines TRBV18 with TRBJ2-7, with a tentative D call TRBD1 (6 bases). Per the germline V gene, CDR1 is KGHSH and CDR2 is LQKENI. CDR3 length equals 15 residues. V lost 2 bases and J lost 2, with 13 bases in between.

The rearrangement joins TRBV28 to TRBJ2-1; the match to TRBD2 covers 8 bases. Germline V gene sequence: CDR1 MDHEN, CDR2 SYDVKM. Trimming cost V 1 base and J 6 bases; bases outside gene matches: 5. The CDR3 runs 15 residues. CDR3 sequence reads: CASSLFGRAPNEQFF. The CDR3 bases are TGTGCCAGCAGTTTATTCGGGAGGGCCCCCAATGAGCAGTTCTTC.

The V call is TRBV25-1, the J call TRBJ2-1; D gene unclear. Germline V gene data show CDR1 as MGHDK and CDR2 as SYGVNS. The CDR3 is 13 residues long. V was shortened by 4 bases and J by 9 bases, with 13 bases between the two germline ends. The CDR3 DNA reads TGTGCCAGCAGTGTAACAGCTAAGGCTGAGCAGTTCTTC. It encodes CASSVTAKAEQFF. Based on the CDR3 plus reference TRBV25-1 and TRBJ2-1, the full variable domain is EADIYQTPRYLVIGTGKKITLECSQTMGHDKMYWYQQDPGMELHLIHYSYGVNSTEKGDLSSESTVSRIRTEHFPLTLESARPSHTSQYLCASSVTAKAEQFFGPGTRLTVL.

The chain recombines TRBV6-6 with TRBJ1-4; D is uncertain. This CDR3 has 16 residues. Germline-derived CDR1 and CDR2 are MNHNY and SVGAGI (reference sequence). V lost 7 bases and J lost 4, with 19 bases in between. CDR3 nucleotide sequence: TGTGCCAGCAAGTCGGTGGAGGGTTTGGGTAATGAAAAACTGTTTTTT. It codes for CASKSVEGLGNEKLFF.

This clone was found a few times. Relative to the germline gene, one junction end is altered; a read error may explain this. The chain has TRBV7-7 and TRBJ2-2; D perhaps matches TRBD2 (6 bases). Germline V gene lookup returns CDR1 SSHAT and CDR2 FNYEAQ (reference sequence). This CDR3 has 14 residues. Here the CDR3 reads CASSLGGSTGELFF. In DNA form, the CDR3 reads TGTGCTAGCAGCTTGGGGGGATCGACCGGGGAGCTGTTTTTT.

In DNA form, the CDR3 reads TGTGCCAGCCTCCCCGGGACACGGAACACCGGGGAGCTGTTTTTT. Protein sequence: CASLPGTRNTGELFF. The chain has TRBV27 and TRBJ2-2, with TRBD1 as a possible D gene (6 bases). V lost 8 bases, J lost 1 base, and 14 bases lay in between. The CDR3 sequence is 15 residues long. Germline-derived CDR1 and CDR2 are MNHEY and SMNVEV (reference sequence).

This chain uses TRBV2 with TRBJ2-5; 7 bases fit TRBD1. V gave up 4 bases and J gave up 2 bases; unmatched junction bases: 1. The CDR3 spans 13 residues. CDR1 is SNHLY, CDR2 FYNNEI, per germline. Here the CDR3 DNA reads TGTGCCAGCAGTGGGGGACAGCAAGAGACCCAGTACTTC. Amino acids: CASSGGQQETQYF.

V is TRBV19 and J is TRBJ1-2, with 9 bases aligning to TRBD1. Per germline, CDR1 LNHDA and CDR2 SQIVND (reference sequence). The V gene end was trimmed by 5 bases and the J gene end by 6 bases; junction bases not matched to a gene: 7. The CDR3 is made up of 14 amino acids. The CDR3, as DNA: TGTGCCAGTAGTCCGATCGGACAGGGGAATGGCTACACCTTC. Its protein product is CASSPIGQGNGYTF.

The chain links TRBV14 to TRBJ2-3; 8 bases fit TRBD1. V lost 1 base and J lost 15; bases outside the gene matches: 6. This CDR3 contains 12 residues. The germline gives CDR1 SGHDN, CDR2 FVKESK. The CDR3 coding sequence is TGTGCCAGCAGCCAAGGGGGCAGGGGGCACTATTTT. Protein sequence: CASSQGGRGHYF.